A single TCR beta chain is shown here with its context. Its specific antigen is unknown. No base-level quality is on record; no much larger clone is a single base apart. Other DNA sequences in this specimen translate into the identical CDR3. CDR3 length: 13 amino acids, cysteine to phenylalanine. Only CDR3 DNA is held: 39 bases, read in frame from base 1. CDR1 and CDR2, per the germline V gene (reference sequence), are MNHEY and SMNVEV. V and J are truncated by 6 bases and 3 bases respectively, leaving an intervening sequence of 12 bases. CD8 naive samples consisted of CD45RO-negative cells that were positively selected for CCR7, yielding a CD45RA+CCR7+ population without TemRA cells. The donors were healthy, HIV-negative adults with no recently reported acute infections or vaccinations. Every donor was a Caucasian adult living in Nashville, Tennessee, USA. After blood collection by leukapheresis, PBMCs were isolated using Ficoll-Histopaque density gradient centrifugation and then cryopreserved in the vapor phase of liquid nitrogen. Analytical flow cytometry was used to check the purity and quantity of each magnetically sorted T cell population. From each sorted fraction, genomic DNA was isolated and quantified by UV absorbance on a Nanodrop 2000c.

This sample is part of a study of shared clonotypes between healthy human individuals (dated by TCRdb to the early 2020s). Concerning the study at large: The cohort comprised a couple of women and three men aged 18 to 49 years. For each donor, CD4 naive and CD4 memory were each given three plates, CD8 naive was given two plates, and CD8 memory was given one plate. To estimate repertoire size and how much clonotype sharing occurs between individuals, the study deeply sequenced the blood TCR repertoires of 4 to 6 healthy adults. Different laboratories and diverse techniques were used to prepare libraries and sequence TCR repertoires, to increase sequencing depth and limit assay-specific biases. Leukapheresis yielded between about 0.85 and 10 billion PBMCs per donor. Summary of the overall study and its limitations: Sharing across several donors was observed for roughly 5.4% of naive CD4, less than 4% of naive CD8, 2% to 2.5% of memory CD4, and roughly 0.4% of memory CD8 clonotypes. Pairwise subsampling indicated that sequencing depth was expected to affect the degree of clonotype sharing among donors. Incomplete sequencing was indicated by rarefaction of sorted-subset datasets, despite the large sequencing depth. Higher generation probabilities were observed for clonotypes shared by all four sorted-subset donors than for non-shared clonotypes. The genetic and exposure-history diversity represented was limited by the small number of donors. Sampling was restricted to blood, and TCR repertoires in tissue are likely to differ from TCR repertoires in blood. Estimated clonotype richness was generally larger for naive than for memory subsets.

Using the deep immunoSEQ assay, multiplex PCR amplified TCR CDR3 regions from genomic DNA. Extracted genomic DNA from each cell subset was spread evenly across all wells of several immunoSEQ 96-well plates, with each plate serving as a replicate. For sorted subsets, approximately 0.2 ug of genomic DNA, equivalent to around 31,000 T cell genomes, went into each replicate PCR. Purified libraries were quantified with a Qubit 3.0 fluorometer, sized on a Bioanalyzer 2100, and re-quantified with the KAPA Library Quantification kit. Every immunoSEQ 96-well plate was sequenced on a separate single-read 150-cycle Illumina NextSeq 550 flow cell. Concerning the study's data processing: Because only junctional sequences without quality scores were contained in the immunoSEQ output, filtering matching that applied to full-length reads could not be performed. Sequences were annotated with PyIR, a Python wrapper for IgBLAST v1.9, and V/J genes and CDR3 were assigned using IMGT germline references. Reads with weak V/J assignments (E-value above 1e-6), missing CDR3, stop codons, out-of-frame junctions, or ambiguous translated residues were removed. V3J clonotypes were defined by identical inferred V gene, J gene, and CDR3 amino acid sequence. Percentage overlap between repertoires was calculated by dividing the number of shared unique clonotypes by the size of the smaller repertoire. Richness of each repertoire was evaluated using RTK rarefaction, the Chao1 estimator, and Recon v2.1 estimates of unobserved clonotypes. For all TCRbeta clonotypes obtained by the gDNA method from a few donors, generation probabilities were computed with OLGA. The clones in this table, taken by TCRdb from immuneACCESS, are in-frame only. Not every clone is retained; where verified, under half of the shortfall comes from an unresolved V gene, and the cause of the rest is unknown. V and J calls and clone size are given by that table; D and trimming were obtained from the DNA. Here the sample has nearly 600,000 clones; around 95% occur a single time. The top ten hold 0.11% of the sample.

Specimen: naive CD8+ T cells sorted from blood. The sample's cell subset or site label, in plain terms: CD45RA+CCR7+. The TCR comes from a woman in her twenties or thirties in good health. Rearrangement joined TRBV27 to TRBJ2-7, and perhaps TRBD2 as D gene, on 6 matching bases. The CDR3 has the sequence CASSPGTGYEQYF. The nucleotide sequence is given as TGTGCCAGCAGCCCCGGGACTGGCTACGAGCAGTACTTC.